The present T cell receptor (beta chain) was sequenced within a study of tumor-infiltrating lymphocytes in primary liver carcinoma. The CDR3 consists of 14 residues. From germline, CDR1 is MNHNS and CDR2 SASEGT. Starting from approximately 470 ng of total RNA, TCR beta cDNA was produced with a primer in the constant region. ARM-PCR, slightly modified, supplied the TCR beta libraries through three nested multiplex PCR rounds. Investigators reported that the first two PCR rounds, at around 11 cycles each, used TRBV1-TRBV30 forward primers with a C-beta reverse primer. TCRdb reprocessed the multiplex PCR reads with MiXCR, giving one entry per CDR3 protein. The data show tens of thousands of distinct CDR3 sequences, roughly two thirds seen once. With regard to this clonotype: One end of the junction fails to match germline, which may point to a read error.

Each 20-30 mg portion of unsorted bulk tissue served as the source for co-extraction of RNA and DNA. Material: liver tumor tissue from sampling region 4. Subset noted: tumor region T4, right-lateral pole. This TCR came from a middle-aged man with primary liver carcinoma and hepatitis B virus infection. The chain links TRBV6-1 to TRBJ1-1; possible D gene TRBD1, 5 bases. The CDR3 protein is CASNELSRGDEAFF. CDR3 nucleotide sequence: TGTGCCAGCAATGAATTGAGTAGGGGAGATGAAGCTTTCTTT.